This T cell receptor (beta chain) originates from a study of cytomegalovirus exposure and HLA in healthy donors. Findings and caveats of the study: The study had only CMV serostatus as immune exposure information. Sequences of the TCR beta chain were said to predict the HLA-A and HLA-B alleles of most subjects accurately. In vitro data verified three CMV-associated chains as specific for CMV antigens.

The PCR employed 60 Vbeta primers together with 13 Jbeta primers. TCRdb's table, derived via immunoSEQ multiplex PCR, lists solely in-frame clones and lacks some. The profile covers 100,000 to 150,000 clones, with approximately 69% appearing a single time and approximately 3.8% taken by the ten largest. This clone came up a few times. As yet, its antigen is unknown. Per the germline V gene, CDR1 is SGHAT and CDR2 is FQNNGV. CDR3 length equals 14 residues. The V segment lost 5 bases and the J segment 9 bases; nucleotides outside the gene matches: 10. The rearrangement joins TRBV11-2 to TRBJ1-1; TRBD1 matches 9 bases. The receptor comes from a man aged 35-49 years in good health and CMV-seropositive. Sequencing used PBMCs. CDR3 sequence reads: CASSRTGETIKAFF. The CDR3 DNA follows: TGTGCCAGCAGCCGGACAGGGGAGACAATTAAAGCTTTCTTT.